The rows below give T cell receptor beta chains drawn from one sample of a study of T cell changes during pregnancy in multiple sclerosis. The protocol was immunoSEQ multiplex PCR, while the TCRdb copy is restricted to in-frame clones and leaves out a portion. The data contain approximately 80,000 clones, about 94% of them singletons. The material was peripheral blood, obtained in the third trimester of pregnancy. The receptors originated from a female donor with multiple sclerosis, enrolled in a pregnancy study. Each CDR3 is given with its conserved first and last residue. A D gene is named only where the DNA matches it firmly. Expanded clones are given a class, and other clones once, few, many or no size at all.

v_gene,d_gene,j_gene,abundance,CDR3aa,CDR3nt
TRBV6-5,.,TRBJ1-4,.,CASSYSTGEKLFF,TGTGCCAGCAGTTACTCGACAGGAGAAAAACTGTTTTTT
TRBV5-6,TRBD1,TRBJ1-1,once,CASSPGQGPSFF,TGTGCCAGCAGCCCTGGACAGGGCCCGTCTTTCTTT
TRBV5-4,.,TRBJ2-3,.,CASSFLGGTDTQYF,TGTGCCAGCAGCTTTCTAGGGGGCACAGATACGCAGTATTTT
TRBV28,.,TRBJ1-6,.,CASRNRDISYNSPLHF,TGTGCCAGCAGGAACAGGGACATCTCCTATAATTCACCCCTCCACTTT
TRBV6-5,.,TRBJ1-1,.,CASREVGTEAFF,TGTGCCAGCAGGGAGGTGGGCACTGAAGCTTTCTTT
TRBV6-6,TRBD1,TRBJ1-3,.,CASSSQDRLSGNTIYF,TGTGCCAGCAGTTCCCAGGACAGGCTCTCTGGAAACACCATATATTTT
TRBV7-8,.,TRBJ2-3,.,CASSPPRSDTQYF,TGTGCCAGCAGCCCGCCTAGGTCAGATACGCAGTATTTT
TRBV10-2,TRBD1,TRBJ2-4,.,CAAPGQGVNIQYF,TGCGCCGCCCCGGGACAGGGTGTAAACATTCAGTACTTC
TRBV6-4,TRBD1,TRBJ2-2,.,CASSEGQGLTGELFF,TGTGCCAGCAGTGAAGGACAGGGGCTCACCGGGGAGCTGTTTTTT
TRBV15,TRBD2,TRBJ2-3,.,CATSRVLGLAGGPGTDTQYF,TGTGCCACCAGCAGAGTCCTTGGGCTAGCGGGGGGGCCGGGCACAGATACGCAGTATTTT
TRBV19,TRBD2,TRBJ2-1,.,CASSMGGEQFF,TGTGCCAGTAGTATGGGGGGGGAGCAGTTCTTC
TRBV15,.,TRBJ2-2,.,CATSRARDTHTGELFF,TGTGCCACCAGCAGAGCTCGGGACACCCACACCGGGGAGCTGTTTTTT
TRBV7-9,TRBD1,TRBJ2-2,.,CASSFRDRPTGELFF,TGTGCCAGCAGCTTCCGGGACAGGCCCACCGGGGAGCTGTTTTTT
TRBV6-5,TRBD2,TRBJ2-7,once,CASRRGTSGANEQYF,TGTGCCAGCAGGAGGGGGACTAGCGGGGCCAACGAGCAGTACTTC
TRBV7-9,.,TRBJ1-5,.,CASSSEPDRRHNQPQHF,TGTGCCAGCAGCTCAGAACCCGACAGGAGACACAATCAGCCCCAGCATTTT
TRBV30,.,TRBJ2-7,.,CAWSRGLGSNYEQYF,TGTGCCTGGAGTAGGGGCTTGGGCAGCAACTACGAGCAGTACTTC
TRBV29-1,TRBD2,TRBJ2-2,.,CSVEDPYHAGDTGELFF,TGCAGCGTTGAAGACCCCTATCACGCGGGGGACACCGGGGAGCTGTTTTTT
TRBV13,.,TRBJ1-2,once,CASSTRDKSGYTF,TGTGCCAGCAGCACCCGGGACAAATCGGGCTACACCTTC
TRBV29-1,.,TRBJ2-1,once,CSSSLGEQFF,TGCAGCTCCTCACTAGGGGAGCAGTTCTTC
TRBV7-3,.,TRBJ2-3,.,CASSLRLGEKSDTQYF,TGTGCCAGCAGCCTAAGGCTAGGGGAAAAGTCAGATACGCAGTATTTT
TRBV4-1,.,TRBJ2-7,.,CASSQVQGISYEQYF,TGCGCCAGCAGCCAAGTTCAGGGGATCTCCTACGAGCAGTACTTC
TRBV27,.,TRBJ1-1,few,CASSLSLGVMNTEAFF,TGTGCCAGCAGTTTATCCCTGGGAGTGATGAACACTGAAGCTTTCTTT
TRBV27,TRBD2,TRBJ2-1,once,CASSLSGGDYNEQFF,TGTGCCAGCAGTTTAAGCGGGGGAGATTACAATGAGCAGTTCTTC
TRBV9,.,TRBJ2-3,.,CASSIQWGTDTQYF,TGTGCCAGCAGCATACAGTGGGGCACAGATACGCAGTATTTT
TRBV19,.,TRBJ1-2,once,CASSMQGYGYTF,TGTGCCAGTAGTATGCAGGGCTATGGCTACACCTTC
TRBV30,.,TRBJ2-1,once,CAWSWVRDEQFF,TGTGCCTGGAGTTGGGTACGGGATGAGCAGTTCTTC
TRBV6-5,TRBD1,TRBJ1-2,.,CASSTGDPNYGYTF,TGTGCCAGCTCAACAGGGGACCCAAACTATGGCTACACCTTC
TRBV7-6,.,TRBJ1-5,.,CASSPRGSSQPQHF,TGTGCCAGCAGCCCAAGGGGTTCGTCTCAGCCCCAGCATTTT
TRBV19,.,TRBJ1-6,.,CASSFTGITYNSPLHF,TGTGCCAGTAGTTTTACAGGGATCACCTATAATTCACCCCTCCACTTT